Following are 27 T cell receptor beta chains from one sample sequenced in a study of T cell repertoires in cytomegalovirus infection. What these receptors recognize is not known. TCRdb called the reads again in MiXCR, with one record for every CDR3 protein. The sample comprises around 750,000 distinct CDR3 sequences, approximately 32% of which are singletons, and around 12% rests with the top ten. The sequences come from cultured CD8+ T cells from PBMCs, collected from culture after CMV antigen stimulation. Receptors originate from a human donor in good health (CMV status not recorded). Some clones in this sample may be carry-over from other donors' samples.

The J gene is TRBJ1-4, the V gene TRBV23-1; the match to TRBD1 covers 9 bases. TRBV23-1 is known as an ORF, though its function is uncertain. Unmatched junction bases numbered 4, after V lost 3 bases and J lost 5 bases. This CDR3 region has 15 residues. This CDR3 reads CASSHLGQGNEKLFF. CDR3 sequence (DNA): TGCGCCAGCAGTCATCTGGGACAGGGCAATGAAAAACTGTTTTTT.

V gene TRBV12-3 or TRBV12-4 combines with J gene TRBJ1-2, with D perhaps matching TRBD1 (5 bases). Between the trimmed V and J ends, which lost 4 bases and 3 bases, there was a span of 12 bases. The CDR3 extends over 14 amino acids. CDR3 sequence (DNA): TGTGCCAGCAGTTACTCCCAGGGCGACTATGGCTACACCTTC. Translation: CASSYSQGDYGYTF.

CDR3 region: CASSFDREQETQYF. The CDR3 nucleotides read TGTGCCAGCAGCTTCGACAGAGAACAAGAGACCCAGTACTTC. The gene calls are TRBV13 and TRBJ2-5; D is perhaps TRBD1 (5 bases). Germline-derived CDR1 and CDR2 are PRHDT and FYEKMQ (reference sequence). The ends were cut back, 3 bases at V and 2 bases at J, with 10 bases in the middle. The length of the CDR3 is 14 residues.

This clonotype was seen many times. This chain uses TRBV10-3 with TRBJ2-1; 9 nucleotides match TRBD1. The CDR3 is 16 amino acids. Germline CDR1 and CDR2: ENHRY and SYGVKD. J was trimmed by 7 bases and V by 0 bases; bases with no gene match: 7. The CDR3 loop is CAISESYQGQGNEQFF. The CDR3, as DNA: TGTGCCATCAGTGAGTCGTACCAAGGACAGGGGAATGAGCAGTTCTTC.

This clonotype was picked up many times. This sequence joins TRBV7-2 and TRBJ2-1; the D call may be TRBD1 or TRBD2 (6 bases each). The length of the CDR3 is 14 residues. Germline V gives CDR1 SGHTA, CDR2 FQGNSA. Trimming took off 3 bases at V and 3 bases at J, with 9 bases between the two ends. The CDR3 here is CASSFEGGYNEQFF. CDR3 nucleotide sequence: TGTGCCAGCAGCTTTGAGGGGGGCTACAATGAGCAGTTCTTC.

The CDR3 loop is CAPGGAGELFF. DNA for the CDR3: TGTGCCCCGGGGGGGGCCGGGGAGCTGTTTTTT. This rearrangement joins TRBV7-9 to TRBJ2-2; 8 bases fit TRBD2. Germline loops: CDR1 SEHNR, CDR2 FQNEAQ (reference sequence). The J segment lost 6 bases and the V segment lost 11 bases, leaving 2 bases of the junction unmatched. The CDR3 is 11 residues long.

V usage is TRBV6-6 and J usage is TRBJ2-1; D not resolved. Germline V gene sequence: CDR1 MNHNY, CDR2 SVGAGI (reference sequence). Deletions cut 4 bases from V and 3 bases from J, with 7 bases between. The CDR3 contains 13 residues. The CDR3 coding sequence is TGTGCCAGCAGTTTCCACCTCTACAATGAGCAGTTCTTC. Protein sequence: CASSFHLYNEQFF.

On this clonotype: This may stem from a read error, because a much larger clone lies one nucleotide away. CDR3 sequence reads: CTSSLGWGSLTDTQYF. The DNA for the CDR3 is TGTACCAGCAGCTTAGGTTGGGGAAGCCTCACAGATACGCAGTATTTT. The rearrangement uses TRBV7-8 and TRBJ2-3, with D uncertain. The CDR3 is 16 amino acids. The germline gives CDR1 SGHVS, CDR2 FQNEAQ.

V gene TRBV7-6 combines with J gene TRBJ1-1, with D unresolved. This CDR3 is 16 amino acids long. Germline CDR1 reads SGHVS; CDR2 reads FNYEAQ. V lost 1 base to trimming and J lost 4 bases, with 16 bases between them. CDR3 DNA sequence: TGTGCCAGCAGCTTAGAAGGCCCTGGACTGACCACTGAAGCTTTCTTT. Protein: CASSLEGPGLTTEAFF.

In its sample, this clonotype was seen a few times. The chain joins TRBV27 to TRBJ2-5; D tentatively fits TRBD1 or TRBD2 (6 bases each). CDR1 MNHEY and CDR2 SMNVEV come from the germline V gene (reference sequence). CDR3 length: 18 amino acids. Trimming removed 2 bases from V and 2 bases from J, with 21 bases in between. The CDR3: CASSLAWGALGEQETQYF. The CDR3 DNA reads as TGTGCCAGCAGTTTAGCGTGGGGGGCTCTTGGAGAACAAGAGACCCAGTACTTC.

V is TRBV27 and J is TRBJ1-5; a possible D gene is TRBD1 (6 bases). Germline CDR1 MNHEY, CDR2 SMNVEV (reference sequence). Between the trimmed V and J ends, which lost 6 bases and 5 bases, there was a span of 11 bases. The CDR3 consists of 13 residues. The CDR3: CASSRGRYQPQHF. The CDR3 coding sequence is TGTGCCAGCAGCAGGGGACGGTATCAGCCCCAGCATTTT.

The chain has TRBV7-6 and TRBJ2-4; no reliable D call. Per germline, CDR1 SGHVS and CDR2 FNYEAQ. This CDR3 is built from 13 residues. Trimming removed 5 bases from V and 5 bases from J, with 10 bases in between. CDR3: CASSTWPENIQYF. The CDR3 coding sequence is TGTGCCAGCAGCACTTGGCCAGAAAACATTCAGTACTTC.

Regarding this clonotype: Relative to the germline gene, one junction end is altered; a read error may explain this. The rearrangement links TRBV7-7 to TRBJ2-5, with 7 bases matching TRBD2. This CDR3 is 17 amino acids long. The V gene's germline CDR1 is SSHAT and CDR2 FNYEAQ (reference sequence). The CDR3 here is CASSLRSTSRSQETQYF. In DNA form, the CDR3 reads TGTGCTAGCAGCTTACGATCGACTAGCAGATCACAAGAGACCCAGTACTTC.

V gene TRBV6-2 or TRBV6-3 combines with J gene TRBJ2-1; 10 nucleotides align to TRBD1. The V and J ends lost 7 bases and 5 bases, in that order; junction bases with no gene match: 8. Germline V gene lookup returns CDR1 MNHEY and CDR2 SVGEGT. This CDR3 spans 15 amino acids. The CDR3 sequence is CASTLTGGRDNEQFF. DNA of the CDR3: TGTGCCAGCACTTTGACAGGGGGCCGGGACAATGAGCAGTTCTTC.

Worth noting for this clonotype: A read error may account for a junction end that differs from germline. This chain links TRBV4-1 with TRBJ2-1; TRBD1 is a possible D gene (5 bases). This CDR3 has 18 residues. Germline CDR1 reads MGHRA; CDR2 reads YSYEKL. CDR3 loop: CANSPERVWQGEHNEQFF. The CDR3 nucleotides read TGCGCCAACAGCCCCGAGAGAGTATGGCAGGGTGAACACAATGAGCAGTTCTTC.

The rearrangement joins TRBV4-1 to TRBJ2-7, with TRBD1 identical over 7 bases. The V gene's germline CDR1 is MGHRA and CDR2 YSYEKL. Trimming removed 3 bases from V and 6 bases from J; junction bases left unmatched: 8. This CDR3 comprises 14 residues. The CDR3 reads CASSQTGTASEQYF. CDR3 bases: TGCGCCAGCAGCCAGACCGGGACAGCTTCCGAGCAGTACTTC.

This clonotype occurred once. V usage is TRBV6-6 and J usage is TRBJ1-1, with TRBD1 matching 7 bases. Unmatched junction bases numbered 8, after V lost 5 bases and J lost 5 bases. Germline CDR1 reads MNHNY; CDR2 reads SVGAGI (reference sequence). This CDR3 region has 14 residues. This chain's CDR3 is CASSGYRGGTEAFF. The CDR3 region has the DNA TGTGCCAGCAGTGGCTACAGGGGTGGGACTGAAGCTTTCTTT.

This chain's CDR3 is CASKNSVYGYTF. CDR3 bases: TGTGCCAGCAAGAACAGCGTCTATGGCTACACCTTC. This sequence joins TRBV27 and TRBJ1-2; D not certain. This CDR3 is built from 12 residues. The V end lost 7 bases, the J end lost 4 bases, and 10 bases lay between the germline ends. The V gene's germline CDR1 is MNHEY and CDR2 SMNVEV (reference sequence).

This chain connects TRBV2 to TRBJ2-3; D gene ambiguous. Germline V gene lookup returns CDR1 SNHLY and CDR2 FYNNEI. Trimming removed 11 bases at V and 11 bases at J, with 11 bases between. This CDR3 spans 9 amino acids. The CDR3 DNA sequence: TGTGCCTCTACGGTTTTGCAGTATTTT. Protein product: CASTVLQYF.

The chain employs TRBV6-1 and TRBJ2-7, with D maybe TRBD1 (6 bases). CDR1 is MNHNS, CDR2 SASEGT, per germline. Trimming pared 5 bases from V and 3 bases from J, leaving 14 bases between. The CDR3 contains 14 residues. The CDR3 DNA reads as TGTGCCAGCAGTTTTTTTGCAGGGGACTACGAGCAGTACTTC. Translation: CASSFFAGDYEQYF.

The chain joins TRBV15 to TRBJ2-1; D call uncertain. The CDR3 extends over 13 amino acids. Trimming took 9 bases from V and 5 from J, leaving 14 bases between them. In germline, CDR1 is LNHNV, CDR2 YYDKDF (reference sequence). The DNA for the CDR3 is TGTGCCACAGGAAAGGAGTCCCACAATGAGCAGTTCTTC. This gives the protein CATGKESHNEQFF. Full variable domain (outside the CDR3, taken from reference TRBV15 and TRBJ2-1): DAMVIQNPRYQVTQFGKPVTLSCSQTLNHNVMYWYQQKSSQAPKLLFHYYDKDFNNEADTPDNFQSRRPNTSFCFLDIRSPGLGDTAMYLCATGKESHNEQFFGPGTRLTVL.

The chain carries TRBV27 and TRBJ1-1; 9 bases line up with TRBD1. V was clipped by 5 bases and J by 4 bases; unmatched bases: 8. The CDR3 runs 15 residues. CDR1 MNHEY and CDR2 SMNVEV come from the germline V gene (reference sequence). CDR3 sequence (DNA): TGTGCCAGCAGTGCGGGACAGGGAGAGAGCACTGAAGCTTTCTTT. Translated, it gives CASSAGQGESTEAFF.

This rearrangement joins TRBV19 to TRBJ2-2, with D unclear. This CDR3 spans 15 amino acids. V was pared by 2 bases and J by 0 bases, with 7 bases between. The germline V gene encodes CDR1 LNHDA and CDR2 SQIVND (reference sequence). The CDR3 loop reads CASSIHSSNTGELFF. The CDR3 bases are TGTGCCAGTAGTATACACAGTTCGAACACCGGGGAGCTGTTTTTT.

The chain couples TRBV4-1 to TRBJ2-2, with D uncertain. V shed 10 bases and J shed 8 bases, with 8 bases lying between them. There are 10 residues in the CDR3. CDR1 is MGHRA, CDR2 YSYEKL, per germline. The CDR3 coding sequence is TGCGCCACCGGGTGGGGGGAGCTGTTTTTT. This encodes CATGWGELFF.

This chain uses TRBV7-6 with TRBJ1-3, with 10 bases matching TRBD1. The CDR3 spans 17 residues. With V trimmed by 6 bases and J by 2 bases, 10 bases remained unmatched. The V gene's germline CDR1 is SGHVS and CDR2 FNYEAQ. The CDR3 sequence: CASSTPPGTGAGNTIYF. CDR3 DNA: TGTGCCAGCAGTACTCCCCCCGGGACAGGGGCTGGAAACACCATATATTTT.

The J gene is TRBJ2-1, the V gene TRBV24-1, with TRBD1 identical over 7 bases. V was clipped by 4 bases and J by 1 base; unmatched bases: 3. The CDR3 extends over 15 amino acids. Germline assignment: CDR1 KGHDR and CDR2 SFDVKD. The CDR3 DNA is TGTGCCACCAGTGACTACAGGGGATCCTACAATGAGCAGTTCTTC. It encodes CATSDYRGSYNEQFF.

This clonotype has more than one count but fewer than ten. This chain uses TRBV6-2 or TRBV6-3 with TRBJ2-7, with D maybe TRBD1 (6 bases). CDR1 and CDR2 from the germline V gene are MNHEY and SVGEGT. This CDR3 region has 16 residues. The V gene lost 4 bases and the J gene lost 3 bases, with 19 bases spanning the gap. The CDR3 coding sequence is TGTGCCAGCAGTTTCTCCCGGGACAAGGGACACTACGAGCAGTACGTC. This translates into CASSFSRDKGHYEQYV.